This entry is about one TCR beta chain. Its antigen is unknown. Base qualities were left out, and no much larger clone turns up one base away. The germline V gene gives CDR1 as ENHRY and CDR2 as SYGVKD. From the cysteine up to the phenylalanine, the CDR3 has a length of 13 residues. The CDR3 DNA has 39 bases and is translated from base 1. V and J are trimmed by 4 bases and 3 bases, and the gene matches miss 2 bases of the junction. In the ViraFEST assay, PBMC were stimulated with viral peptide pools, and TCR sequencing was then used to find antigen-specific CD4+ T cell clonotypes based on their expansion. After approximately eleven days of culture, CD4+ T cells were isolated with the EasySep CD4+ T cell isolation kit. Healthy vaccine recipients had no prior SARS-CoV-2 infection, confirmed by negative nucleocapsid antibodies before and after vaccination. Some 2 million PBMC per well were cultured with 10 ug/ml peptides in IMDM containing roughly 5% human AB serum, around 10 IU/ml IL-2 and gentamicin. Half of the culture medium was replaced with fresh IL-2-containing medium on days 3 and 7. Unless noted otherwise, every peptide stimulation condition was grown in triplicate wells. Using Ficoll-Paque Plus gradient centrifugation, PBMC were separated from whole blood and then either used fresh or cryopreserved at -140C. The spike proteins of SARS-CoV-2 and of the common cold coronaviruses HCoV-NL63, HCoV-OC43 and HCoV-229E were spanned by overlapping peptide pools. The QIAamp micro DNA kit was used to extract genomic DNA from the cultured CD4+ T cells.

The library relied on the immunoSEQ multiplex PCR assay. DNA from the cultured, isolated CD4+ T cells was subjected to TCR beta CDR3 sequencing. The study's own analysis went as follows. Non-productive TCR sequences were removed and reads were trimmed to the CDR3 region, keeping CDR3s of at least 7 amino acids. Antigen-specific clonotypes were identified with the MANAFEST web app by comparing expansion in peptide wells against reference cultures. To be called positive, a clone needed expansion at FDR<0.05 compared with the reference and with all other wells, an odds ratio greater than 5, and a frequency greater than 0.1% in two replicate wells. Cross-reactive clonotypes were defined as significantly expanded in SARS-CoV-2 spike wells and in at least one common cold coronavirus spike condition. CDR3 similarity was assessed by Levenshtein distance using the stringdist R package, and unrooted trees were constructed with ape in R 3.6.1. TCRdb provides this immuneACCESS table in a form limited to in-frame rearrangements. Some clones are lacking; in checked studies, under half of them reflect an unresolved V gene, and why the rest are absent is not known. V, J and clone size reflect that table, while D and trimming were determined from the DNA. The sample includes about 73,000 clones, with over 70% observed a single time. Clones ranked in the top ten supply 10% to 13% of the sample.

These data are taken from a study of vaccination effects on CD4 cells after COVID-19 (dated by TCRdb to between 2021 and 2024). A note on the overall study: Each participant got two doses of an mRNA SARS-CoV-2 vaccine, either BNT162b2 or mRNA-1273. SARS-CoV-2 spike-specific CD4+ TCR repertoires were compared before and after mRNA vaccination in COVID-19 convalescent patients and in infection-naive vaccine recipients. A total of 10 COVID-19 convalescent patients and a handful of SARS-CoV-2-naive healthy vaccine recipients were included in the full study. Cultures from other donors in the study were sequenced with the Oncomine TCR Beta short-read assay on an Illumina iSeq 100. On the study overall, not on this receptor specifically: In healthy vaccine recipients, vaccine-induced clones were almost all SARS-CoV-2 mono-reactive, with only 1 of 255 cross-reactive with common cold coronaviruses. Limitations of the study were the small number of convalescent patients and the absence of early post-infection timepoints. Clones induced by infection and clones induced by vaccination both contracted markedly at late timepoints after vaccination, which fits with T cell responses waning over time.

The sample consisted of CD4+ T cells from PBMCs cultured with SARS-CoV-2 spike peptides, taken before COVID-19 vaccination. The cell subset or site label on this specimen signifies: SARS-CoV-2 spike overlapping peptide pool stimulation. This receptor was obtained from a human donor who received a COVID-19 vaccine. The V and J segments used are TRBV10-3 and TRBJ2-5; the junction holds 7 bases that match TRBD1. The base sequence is TGTGCCATCAGTGGGACAGGTGAAGAGACCCAGTACTTC. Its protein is CAISGTGEETQYF.